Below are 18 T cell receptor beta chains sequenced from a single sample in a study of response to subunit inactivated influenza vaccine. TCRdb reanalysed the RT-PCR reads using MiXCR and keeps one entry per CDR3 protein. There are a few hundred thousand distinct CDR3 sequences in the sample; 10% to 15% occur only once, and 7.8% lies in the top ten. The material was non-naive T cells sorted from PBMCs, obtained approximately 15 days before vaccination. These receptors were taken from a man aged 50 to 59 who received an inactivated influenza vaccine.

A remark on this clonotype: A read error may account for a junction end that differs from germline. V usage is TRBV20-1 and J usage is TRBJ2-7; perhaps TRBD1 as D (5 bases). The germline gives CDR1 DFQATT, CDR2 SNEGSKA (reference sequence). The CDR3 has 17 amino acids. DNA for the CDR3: TGCTGTGCTAGAGGTTCGAACCAGGGTTTATTTGGGAACGAGCAGTACTTC. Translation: CCARGSNQGLFGNEQYF.

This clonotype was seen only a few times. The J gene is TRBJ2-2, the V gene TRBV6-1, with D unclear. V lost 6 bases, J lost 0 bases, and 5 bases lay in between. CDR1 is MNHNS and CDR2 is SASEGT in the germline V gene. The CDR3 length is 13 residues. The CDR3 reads CASRNPNTGELFF. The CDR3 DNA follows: TGTGCCAGCAGAAATCCGAACACCGGGGAGCTGTTTTTT.

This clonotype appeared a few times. CDR3 in DNA: TGTGCCAGCAGCCAAGGCACAGGACTCAGTATCGAGCAGTACTTC. Protein product: CASSQGTGLSIEQYF. V is TRBV3-1 and J is TRBJ2-7; D may be TRBD1 or TRBD2 (5 bases each). The V end was cut by 1 base, the J end by 6 bases, with 16 bases between. The CDR3 has 15 amino acids. Germline CDR1 is LGHDT and CDR2 is YNNKEL (reference sequence).

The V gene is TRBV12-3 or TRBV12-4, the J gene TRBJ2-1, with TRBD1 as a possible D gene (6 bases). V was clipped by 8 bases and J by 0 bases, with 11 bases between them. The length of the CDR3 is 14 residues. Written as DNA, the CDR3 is TGTGCCAGCGGGGGCGGTAGCTCCTACAATGAGCAGTTCTTC. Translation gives CASGGGSSYNEQFF.

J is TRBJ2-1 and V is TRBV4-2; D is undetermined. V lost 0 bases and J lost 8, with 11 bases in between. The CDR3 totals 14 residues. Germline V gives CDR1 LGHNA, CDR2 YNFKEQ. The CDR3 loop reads CASSQEGVVDEQFF. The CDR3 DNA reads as TGTGCCAGCAGCCAAGAGGGCGTCGTGGATGAGCAGTTCTTC.

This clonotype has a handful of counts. In DNA form, the CDR3 reads TGTGCCACCAGTGATTCTCTGACCACAGATACGCAGTATTTT. Its translation: CATSDSLTTDTQYF. The genes are TRBV24-1 and TRBJ2-3, with unresolved D. CDR3 length equals 14 residues. With 2 bases removed from V and 2 bases from J, the gap between germline ends came to 7 bases. In germline, CDR1 is KGHDR, CDR2 SFDVKD.

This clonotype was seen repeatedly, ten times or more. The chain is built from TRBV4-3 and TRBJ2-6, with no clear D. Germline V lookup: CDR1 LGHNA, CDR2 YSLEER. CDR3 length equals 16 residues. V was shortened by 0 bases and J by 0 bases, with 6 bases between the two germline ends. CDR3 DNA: TGCGCCAGCAGCCAAGAACCAGCCTCTGGGGCCAACGTCCTGACTTTC. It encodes CASSQEPASGANVLTF.

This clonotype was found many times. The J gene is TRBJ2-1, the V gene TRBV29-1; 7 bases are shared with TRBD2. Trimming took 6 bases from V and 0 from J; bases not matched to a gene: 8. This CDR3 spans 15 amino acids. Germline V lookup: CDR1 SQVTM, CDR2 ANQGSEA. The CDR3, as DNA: TGCAGCGTCGCTAGAGCGGGAAGCTCCTACAATGAGCAGTTCTTC. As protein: CSVARAGSSYNEQFF.

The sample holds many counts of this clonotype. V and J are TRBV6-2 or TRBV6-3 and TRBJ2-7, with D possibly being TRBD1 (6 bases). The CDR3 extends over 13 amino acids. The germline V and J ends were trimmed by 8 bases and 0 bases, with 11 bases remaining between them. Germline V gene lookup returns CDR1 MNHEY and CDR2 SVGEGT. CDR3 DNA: TGTGCCAGCCGGGACATCTCCTCCTACGAGCAGTACTTC. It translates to CASRDISSYEQYF.

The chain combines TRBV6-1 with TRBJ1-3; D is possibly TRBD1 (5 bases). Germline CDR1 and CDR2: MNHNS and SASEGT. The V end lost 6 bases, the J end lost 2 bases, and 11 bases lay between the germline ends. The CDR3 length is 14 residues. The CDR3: CASSPDSAGNTIYF. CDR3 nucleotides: TGTGCCAGCAGCCCCGACAGTGCTGGAAACACCATATATTTT.

Here the CDR3 DNA reads TGTGCCTGGAGCAGAGGACAAACCACAGGGGATACGCAGTATTTT. This encodes CAWSRGQTTGDTQYF. This chain joins TRBV30 and TRBJ2-3; a possible D gene is TRBD1 (6 bases). The CDR3 runs to 15 residues. Trimming pared 3 bases from V and 6 bases from J, leaving 19 bases between. Germline V gene lookup returns CDR1 GTSNPN and CDR2 SVGIG (reference sequence).

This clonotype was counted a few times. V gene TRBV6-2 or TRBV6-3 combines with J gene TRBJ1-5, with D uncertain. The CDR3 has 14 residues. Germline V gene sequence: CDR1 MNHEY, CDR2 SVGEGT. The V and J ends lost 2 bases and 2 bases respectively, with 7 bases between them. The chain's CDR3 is CASSYGWGNQPQHF. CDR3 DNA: TGTGCCAGCAGTTACGGTTGGGGCAATCAGCCCCAGCATTTT.

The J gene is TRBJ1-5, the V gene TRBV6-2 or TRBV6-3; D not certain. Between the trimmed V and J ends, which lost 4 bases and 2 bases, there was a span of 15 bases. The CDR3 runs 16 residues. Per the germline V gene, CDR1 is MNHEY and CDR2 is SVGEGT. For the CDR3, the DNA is TGTGCCAGCAGTTCGAACAAGGGAGTGGGCAATCAGCCCCAGCATTTT. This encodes CASSSNKGVGNQPQHF.

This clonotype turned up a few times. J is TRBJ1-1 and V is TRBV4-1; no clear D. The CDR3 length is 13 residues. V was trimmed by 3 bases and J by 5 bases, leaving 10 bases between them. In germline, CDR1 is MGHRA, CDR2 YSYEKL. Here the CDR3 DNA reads TGCGCCAGCAGCCATCCGACTGGAACTGAAGCTTTCTTT. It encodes CASSHPTGTEAFF.

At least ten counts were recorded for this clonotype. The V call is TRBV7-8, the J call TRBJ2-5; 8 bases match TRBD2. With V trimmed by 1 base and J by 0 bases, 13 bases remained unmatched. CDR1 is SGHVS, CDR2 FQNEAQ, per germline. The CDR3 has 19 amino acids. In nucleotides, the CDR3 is TGTGCCAGCAGCTTAGGGAGGCTAGCGGGCGTTATCAACCAAGAGACCCAGTACTTC. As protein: CASSLGRLAGVINQETQYF.

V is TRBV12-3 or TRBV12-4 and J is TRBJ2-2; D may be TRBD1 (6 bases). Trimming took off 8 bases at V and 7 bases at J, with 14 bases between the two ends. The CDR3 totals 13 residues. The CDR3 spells CASRAGEYGELFF. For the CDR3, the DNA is TGTGCCAGCCGGGCAGGGGAATACGGGGAGCTGTTTTTT.

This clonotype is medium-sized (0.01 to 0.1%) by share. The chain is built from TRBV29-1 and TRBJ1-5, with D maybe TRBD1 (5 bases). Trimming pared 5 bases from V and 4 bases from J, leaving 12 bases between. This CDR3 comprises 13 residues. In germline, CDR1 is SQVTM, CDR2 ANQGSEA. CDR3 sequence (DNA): TGCAGCGTTACAACAGGTGGGAATCAGCCCCAGCATTTT. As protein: CSVTTGGNQPQHF.

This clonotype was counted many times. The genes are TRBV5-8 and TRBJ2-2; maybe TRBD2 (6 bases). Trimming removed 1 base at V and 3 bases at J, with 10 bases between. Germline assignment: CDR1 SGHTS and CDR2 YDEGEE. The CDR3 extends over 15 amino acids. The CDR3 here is CASSLMGTHTGELFF. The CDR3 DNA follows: TGTGCCAGCAGCTTGATGGGGACTCACACCGGGGAGCTGTTTTTT.